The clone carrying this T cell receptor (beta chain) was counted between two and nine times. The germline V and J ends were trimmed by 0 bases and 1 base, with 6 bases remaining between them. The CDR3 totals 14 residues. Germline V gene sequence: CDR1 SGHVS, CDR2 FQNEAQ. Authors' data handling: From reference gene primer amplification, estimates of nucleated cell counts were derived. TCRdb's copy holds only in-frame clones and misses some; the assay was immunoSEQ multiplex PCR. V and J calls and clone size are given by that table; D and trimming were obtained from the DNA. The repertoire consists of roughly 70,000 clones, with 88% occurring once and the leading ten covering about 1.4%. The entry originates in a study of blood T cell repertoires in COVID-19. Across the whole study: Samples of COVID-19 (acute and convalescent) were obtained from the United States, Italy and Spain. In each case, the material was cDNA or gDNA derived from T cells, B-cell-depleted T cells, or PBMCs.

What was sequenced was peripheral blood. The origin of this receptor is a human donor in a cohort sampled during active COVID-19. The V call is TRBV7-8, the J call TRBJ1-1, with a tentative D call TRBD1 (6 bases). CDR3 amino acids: CASSLARGNTEAFF. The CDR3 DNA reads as TGTGCCAGCAGCTTAGCCAGGGGGAACACTGAAGCTTTCTTT. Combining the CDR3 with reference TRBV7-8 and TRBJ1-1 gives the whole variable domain GAGVSQSPRYKVAKRGQDVALRCDPISGHVSLFWYQQALGQGPEFLTYFQNEAQLDKSGLPSDRFFAERPEGSVSTLKIQRTQQEDSAVYLCASSLARGNTEAFFGQGTRLTVV.